This TCR beta chain was captured in a study of T-cell reconstitution after alpha-beta-depleted transplantation in children. This clonotype was counted ten times or more. The antigen is unknown. Study-level results: Hyperexpanded clones declined; after one year, newly produced T cells mostly supplied diversity. Day-60 TCRbeta diversity that was high in some patients was derived from surviving recipient T cells and thymic progenitors. Approximately two months post-transplant, alpha-beta T cells reportedly originated from several hundred expanded graft clones.

For TCRbeta, the library was prepared with unique molecular identifiers. MiXCR, applied by TCRdb to the PCR reads, yields one record per CDR3 protein. The sample contains 600,000 to 700,000 distinct CDR3 sequences, about an eighth of which appear only once. The TCR sequence derives from a girl aged 2 to 9 with congenital amegakaryocytic thrombocytopenia, due to receive a stem cell transplant. Specimen: PBMCs, collected before TCRalphabeta/CD19-depleted stem cell transplant.

The CDR3 sequence is CASSSSGLALGYNEQFF. The CDR3 DNA is TGTGCCAGCAGTTCATCCGGACTAGCGCTAGGCTACAATGAGCAGTTCTTC. The rearrangement uses TRBV28 and TRBJ2-1, with TRBD2 matching over 9 bases. Germline CDR1 and CDR2: MDHEN and SYDVKM. CDR3 length: 17 amino acids. V was pared by 4 bases and J by 3 bases, with 10 bases of the junction left unmatched.